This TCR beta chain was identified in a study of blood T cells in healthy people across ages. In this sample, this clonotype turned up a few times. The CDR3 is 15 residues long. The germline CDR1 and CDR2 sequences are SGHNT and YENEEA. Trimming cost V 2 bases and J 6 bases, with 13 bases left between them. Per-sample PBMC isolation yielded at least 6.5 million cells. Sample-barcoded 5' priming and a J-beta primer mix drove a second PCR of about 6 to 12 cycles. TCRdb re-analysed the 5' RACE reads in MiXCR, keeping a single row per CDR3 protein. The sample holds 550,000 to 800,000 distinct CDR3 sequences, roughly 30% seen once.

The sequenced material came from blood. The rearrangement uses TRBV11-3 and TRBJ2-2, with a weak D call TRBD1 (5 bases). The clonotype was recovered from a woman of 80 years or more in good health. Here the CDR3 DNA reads TGTGCCAGCAGCTTATCAAGGGGTATAGCCGGGGAGCTGTTTTTT. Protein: CASSLSRGIAGELFF.